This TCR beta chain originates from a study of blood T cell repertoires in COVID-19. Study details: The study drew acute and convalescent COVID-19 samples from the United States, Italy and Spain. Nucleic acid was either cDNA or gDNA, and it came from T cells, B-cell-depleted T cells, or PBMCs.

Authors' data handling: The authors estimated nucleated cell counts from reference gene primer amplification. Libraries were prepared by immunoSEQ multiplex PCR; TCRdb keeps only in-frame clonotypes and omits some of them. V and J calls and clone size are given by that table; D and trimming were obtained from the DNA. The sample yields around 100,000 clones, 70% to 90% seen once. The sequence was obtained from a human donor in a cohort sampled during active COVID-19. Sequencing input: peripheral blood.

In DNA, the CDR3 is TGTGCCAGCAGACAGACAGAAACCTACGAGCAGTACTTC. It translates to CASRQTETYEQYF. The chain carries TRBV7-2 and TRBJ2-7; possibly TRBD1 for D (5 bases). CDR3 length equals 13 residues. Germline CDR1 is SGHTA and CDR2 is FQGNSA. The V end lost 6 bases, the J end lost 2 bases, and 11 bases lay between the germline ends.